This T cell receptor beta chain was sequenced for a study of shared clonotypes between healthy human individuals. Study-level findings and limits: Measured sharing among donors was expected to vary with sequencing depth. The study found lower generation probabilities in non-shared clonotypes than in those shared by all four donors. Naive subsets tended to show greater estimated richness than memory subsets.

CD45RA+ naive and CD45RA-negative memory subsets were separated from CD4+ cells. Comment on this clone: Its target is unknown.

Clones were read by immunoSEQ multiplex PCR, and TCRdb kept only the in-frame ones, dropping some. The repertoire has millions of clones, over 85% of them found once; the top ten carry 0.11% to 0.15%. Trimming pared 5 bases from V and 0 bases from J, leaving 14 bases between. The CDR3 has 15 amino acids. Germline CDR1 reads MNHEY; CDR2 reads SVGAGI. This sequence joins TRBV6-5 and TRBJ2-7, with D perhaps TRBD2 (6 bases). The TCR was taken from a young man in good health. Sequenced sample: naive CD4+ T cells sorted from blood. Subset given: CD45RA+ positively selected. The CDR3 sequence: CASSPVGRGSYEQYF. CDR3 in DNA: TGTGCCAGCAGTCCAGTTGGGCGGGGCTCCTACGAGCAGTACTTC.